These 14 T cell receptor beta chains originate from one sample sequenced in a study of cytomegalovirus exposure and HLA in healthy donors. Primers: 60 Vbeta forward and 13 Jbeta reverse. Assay used: immunoSEQ multiplex PCR; TCRdb lists only in-frame clones, some missing. There are approximately 110,000 clones in the sample; 70% to 85% occur only once, and about 3.9% lies in the top ten. Source material: PBMCs. These receptor sequences come from a human donor in good health.

The table lists this clone with a few counts. The V call is TRBV9, the J call TRBJ2-2; no reliable D call. Germline V lookup: CDR1 SGDLS, CDR2 YYNGEE. There are 14 residues in the CDR3. The germline V and J ends were trimmed by 3 bases and 4 bases, with 10 bases remaining between them. CDR3 loop: CASSALRSTGELFF. In nucleotides, the CDR3 is TGTGCCAGCAGCGCCTTGCGGAGCACCGGGGAGCTGTTTTTT.

The chain carries TRBV4-1 and TRBJ1-1; 7 bases align to TRBD1. Unmatched junction bases numbered 5, after V lost 1 base and J lost 0 bases. From germline, CDR1 is MGHRA and CDR2 YSYEKL. The CDR3 contains 16 residues. The CDR3 sequence is CASSQGGDRLNTEAFF. The CDR3 coding sequence is TGCGCCAGCAGCCAAGGGGGGGACAGACTGAACACTGAAGCTTTCTTT.

The chain employs TRBV19 and TRBJ2-2, with D perhaps matching TRBD2 (5 bases). The CDR3 is 18 amino acids. Germline V lookup: CDR1 LNHDA, CDR2 SQIVND (reference sequence). V lost 3 bases to trimming and J lost 0 bases, with 17 bases between them. The CDR3 DNA is TGTGCCAGTAGTATCTCCCGACTCCAGCGGCCGAACACCGGGGAGCTGTTTTTT. It translates to CASSISRLQRPNTGELFF. The full variable domain, rest sourced from reference TRBV19 and TRBJ2-2, is DGGITQSPKYLFRKEGQNVTLSCEQNLNHDAMYWYRQDPGQGLRLIYYSQIVNDFQKGDIAEGYSVSREKKESFPLTVTSAQKNPTAFYLCASSISRLQRPNTGELFFGEGSRLTVL.

The rearrangement uses TRBV6-5 and TRBJ1-1; 9 nucleotides agree with TRBD1. The junction had 8 bases not matched to a gene; V was cut back by 6 bases and J by 6 bases. CDR1 and CDR2 (germline): MNHEY, SVGAGI. The CDR3 runs 14 residues. CDR3 DNA: TGTGCCAGCAGCCGGGACAGGGCCTCCGCTGAAGCTTTCTTT. Its translation is CASSRDRASAEAFF.

The V call is TRBV28, the J call TRBJ2-7, with 9 nucleotides matching TRBD1. Germline CDR1 and CDR2: MDHEN and SYDVKM. V dropped 8 bases and J dropped 4; count of bases not matched to a gene: 12. This CDR3 region has 15 residues. The DNA for the CDR3 is TGTGCCAGCTATTCGGGACAGGGAAAGGTGTACGAGCAGTACTTC. Protein product: CASYSGQGKVYEQYF.

This clone was picked up a small number of times. The chain combines TRBV27 with TRBJ2-2; D is ambiguous. Trimming removed 4 bases at V and 0 bases at J, with 3 bases between. The CDR3 totals 13 residues. Germline CDR1 reads MNHEY; CDR2 reads SMNVEV (reference sequence). The DNA of the CDR3 is TGTGCCAGCAGTTACACGAACACCGGGGAGCTGTTTTTT. Residues: CASSYTNTGELFF.

The chain uses TRBV5-8 and TRBJ1-1, with D perhaps TRBD1 (6 bases). This CDR3 comprises 16 residues. Germline V lookup: CDR1 SGHTS, CDR2 YDEGEE. Trimming removed 1 base from V and 2 bases from J, with 15 bases in between. CDR3 protein: CASSLQQGRSNTEAFF. The CDR3 DNA follows: TGTGCCAGCAGCTTGCAACAGGGAAGATCTAACACTGAAGCTTTCTTT. Using reference TRBV5-8 and TRBJ1-1 for the parts outside the CDR3, the full variable domain is EAGVTQSPTHLIKTRGQQATLRCSPISGHTSVYWYQQALGLGLQFLLWYDEGEERNRGNFPPRFSGRQFPNYSSELNVNALELEDSALYLCASSLQQGRSNTEAFFGQGTRLTVV.

The sample holds one count of this clone. J is TRBJ2-7 and V is TRBV5-6, with TRBD1 matching 7 bases. Germline V gene lookup returns CDR1 SGHDT and CDR2 YYEEEE. The CDR3 sequence is 14 residues long. J gave up 1 base and V 4 bases, and 5 bases lay outside the gene matches. The CDR3 sequence: CASSIQGKSYEQYF. DNA of the CDR3: TGTGCCAGCAGCATACAGGGGAAGTCCTACGAGCAGTACTTC. Using reference TRBV5-6 and TRBJ2-7 for the parts outside the CDR3, the full variable domain is DAGVTQSPTHLIKTRGQQVTLRCSPKSGHDTVSWYQQALGQGPQFIFQYYEEEERQRGNFPDRFSGHQFPNYSSELNVNALLLGDSALYLCASSIQGKSYEQYFGPGTRLTVT.

This sequence joins TRBV28 and TRBJ2-5; 7 bases fit TRBD1. Germline CDR1 and CDR2: MDHEN and SYDVKM. Germline trimming cut 6 bases from V and 5 bases from J; bases unmatched to any gene: 3. The CDR3 consists of 12 residues. The CDR3 DNA reads TGTGCCAGCAGGACAGGGCCCGAGACCCAGTACTTC. This codes for CASRTGPETQYF.

The chain links TRBV4-2 to TRBJ2-5, with 9 bases identical to TRBD2. Unmatched junction bases numbered 10, after V lost 4 bases and J lost 1 base. The germline CDR1 and CDR2 sequences are LGHNA and YNFKEQ. The CDR3 length is 17 residues. CDR3 nucleotides: TGTGCCAGCAGCCCCGAGACTAGCGGCTGGTCCCAAGAGACCCAGTACTTC. Translating it yields CASSPETSGWSQETQYF.

Points on this clone: Other DNA sequences in the sample encode the same CDR3. The chain has TRBV7-5 and TRBJ1-5. TRBV7-5 is assigned pseudogene status. The CDR3 loop spans 11 amino acids. Here the CDR3 DNA reads TGTGTCAGAACTAATAATCAGCCCCAGCATTTT. It encodes CVRTNNQPQHF.

J is TRBJ2-3 and V is TRBV4-1; tentative D call: TRBD2 (5 bases). Germline loops: CDR1 MGHRA, CDR2 YSYEKL. V was shortened by 3 bases and J by 2 bases, with 18 bases between the two germline ends. CDR3 length equals 17 residues. The CDR3 DNA is TGCGCCAGCAGCCATTTGCGGACTTCGGATCTCACAGATACGCAGTATTTT. Its protein product is CASSHLRTSDLTDTQYF.

The chain joins TRBV6-5 to TRBJ2-4, with 10 bases matching TRBD1. This CDR3 spans 15 amino acids. The V segment lost 4 bases and the J segment 7 bases; nucleotides outside the gene matches: 7. Per germline, CDR1 MNHEY and CDR2 SVGAGI. Here the CDR3 reads CASSSNPGQGNIQYF. The CDR3, as DNA: TGTGCCAGCAGTTCCAACCCGGGACAGGGGAACATTCAGTACTTC.

The gene calls are TRBV9 and TRBJ2-5; no clear D gene. CDR3 size: 12 residues. Germline CDR1 and CDR2: SGDLS and YYNGEE. Trimming removed 4 bases from V and 11 bases from J, with 15 bases in between. CDR3 sequence reads: CASSPHEKEQYF. In nucleotides, the CDR3 is TGTGCCAGCAGCCCCCACGAGAAAGAGCAGTACTTC.